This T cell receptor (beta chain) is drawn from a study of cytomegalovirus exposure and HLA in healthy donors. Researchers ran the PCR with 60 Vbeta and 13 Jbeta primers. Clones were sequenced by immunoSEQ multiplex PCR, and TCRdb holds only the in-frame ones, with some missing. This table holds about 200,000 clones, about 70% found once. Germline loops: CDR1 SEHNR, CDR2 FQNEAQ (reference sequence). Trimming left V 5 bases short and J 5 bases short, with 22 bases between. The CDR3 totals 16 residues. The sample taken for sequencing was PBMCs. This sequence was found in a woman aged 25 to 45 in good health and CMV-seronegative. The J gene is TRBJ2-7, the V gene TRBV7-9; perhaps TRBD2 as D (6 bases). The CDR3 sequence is CASSTGDSGRTDEQYF. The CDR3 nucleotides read TGTGCCAGCAGCACGGGGGATTCGGGACGAACTGACGAGCAGTACTTC.